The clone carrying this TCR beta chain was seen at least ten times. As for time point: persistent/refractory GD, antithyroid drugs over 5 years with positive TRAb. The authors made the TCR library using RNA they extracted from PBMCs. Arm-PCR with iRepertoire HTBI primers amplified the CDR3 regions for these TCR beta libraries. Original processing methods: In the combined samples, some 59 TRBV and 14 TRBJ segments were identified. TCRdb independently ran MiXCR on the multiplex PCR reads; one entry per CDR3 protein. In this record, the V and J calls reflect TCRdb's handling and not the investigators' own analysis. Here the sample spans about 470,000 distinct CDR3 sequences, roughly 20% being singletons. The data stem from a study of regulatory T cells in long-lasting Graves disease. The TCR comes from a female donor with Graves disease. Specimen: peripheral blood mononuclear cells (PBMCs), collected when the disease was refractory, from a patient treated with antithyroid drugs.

The CDR3, as DNA: TGTGCCAGCAGCCGGTCCGGGGAGACTGAAGCTTTCTTT. Translated, it gives CASSRSGETEAFF. This chain connects TRBV13 to TRBJ1-1; no definite D call. The CDR3 length is 13 residues. Germline CDR1 PRHDT, CDR2 FYEKMQ (reference sequence). V lost 5 bases and J 5 bases, leaving 12 bases between the germline ends.